The subject of this entry is one T cell receptor (beta chain). Its antigen specificity is not known. Per-base quality was not reported, and no clone a single base away is much larger than it. Participants in the prospective study were aged 18 to 89 years, lived in over 20 United States geographic areas, and enrolled through a virtual design. To assign participants to cohorts, the prospective study relied on clinical history that participants themselves reported in a screening survey and a study questionnaire. Recovered participants in ImmuneRACE Cohort 3 were defined as having two consecutive negative NP/OP PCR tests, clearance from a healthcare professional, or resolution of symptoms. In the prospective study, mobile phlebotomists collected whole blood, serum and a nasopharyngeal or oropharyngeal swab from each participant. Prospective study participants could optionally give additional blood draws and questionnaires over a 2-month period. Before DNA extraction, blood samples from the prospective study were shipped at room temperature or frozen.

The sample is drawn from a study of blood T cell repertoires in COVID-19 (dated by TCRdb to about 2020). With regard to the full study: The collaborator samples originated in the United States, Italy and Spain and spanned the acute and convalescent phases of COVID-19. The repertoires were released in a freely available public database meant as a resource for research on the immune response to SARS-CoV-2. The samples were drawn from two sources: the first 160 participants of the ongoing ImmuneRACE study, and 1,000 to 1,500 subjects contributed by 6 global collaborators. The material from the prospective study consisted of cDNA or gDNA derived from T cells, B-cell-depleted T cells, or PBMCs. The sample metadata nearly always contained a de-identified subject ID, COVID-19 status, age in years and sex. The dataset comprised deeply sampled blood TCRbeta repertoires from subjects exposed to, actively infected with, or recovered from COVID-19. Where HLA class I and class II types were available, the types were taken from metadata supplied by the sample provider, not from assay-based typing. Study-wide conclusions, independent of this receptor: How much clinical and demographic metadata was included differed by source and by participant, and the metadata was provided uncurated.

TCRbeta CDR3 regions were amplified from genomic DNA by means of the immunoSEQ Assay, a bias-controlled multiplex PCR. As for the authors' bioinformatics: Nucleated cell counts per sample were estimated from amplification of reference gene primers within the assay. To quantify the absolute abundance of each unique TCRbeta CDR3 rearrangement, sequence reads were collapsed and filtered. For each sample, productive Simpson clonality was calculated as the square root of Simpson's diversity index over productive rearrangements. TCRdb holds this immuneACCESS table with in-frame rearrangements only. Some clones are missing; in checked studies, unresolved V genes explain under half, and the rest has no known cause. The V and J calls and clone size were taken over from that table, and D and trimming were inferred from the DNA. For this sample there are roughly 330,000 clones; around nine tenths appear just once. The ten largest clonotypes hold 4.5% to 7% of the sample.

The CDR3, cysteine through phenylalanine, is 15 amino acids long. CDR3 DNA only is kept here, 45 bases in frame from base 1. CDR1 and CDR2, looked up from the germline V gene (reference sequence), are LGHDT and YNNKEL. Trimming removed 2 bases from V and 7 bases from J; the gene matches leave 5 bases unexplained. The rearrangement joined TRBV3-1 (or the pseudogene TRBV3-2) to TRBJ1-6, with 7 junctional bases fitting TRBD1. The sequenced sample was PBMCs or T cells enriched from blood (not recorded which). The source is a woman under 40 who had recovered from COVID-19. The CDR3 protein is CASSQTGDGNSPLHF. The DNA sequence is as follows: TGTGCCAGCAGCCAAACAGGGGACGGCAATTCACCCCTCCACTTT.